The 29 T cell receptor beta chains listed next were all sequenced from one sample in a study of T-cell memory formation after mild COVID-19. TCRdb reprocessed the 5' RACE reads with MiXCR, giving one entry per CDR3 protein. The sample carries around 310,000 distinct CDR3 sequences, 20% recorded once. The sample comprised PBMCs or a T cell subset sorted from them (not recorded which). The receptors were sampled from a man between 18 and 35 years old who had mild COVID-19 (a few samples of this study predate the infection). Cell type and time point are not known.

Here the CDR3 reads CASSDITTGNTIYF. The CDR3 nucleotides are TGTGCCAGCAGTGATATAACAACTGGAAACACCATATATTTT. The chain employs TRBV2 and TRBJ1-3; D remains ambiguous. The V gene's germline CDR1 is SNHLY and CDR2 FYNNEI. Trimming left V 3 bases short and J 2 bases short, with 8 bases between. The CDR3 has 14 amino acids.

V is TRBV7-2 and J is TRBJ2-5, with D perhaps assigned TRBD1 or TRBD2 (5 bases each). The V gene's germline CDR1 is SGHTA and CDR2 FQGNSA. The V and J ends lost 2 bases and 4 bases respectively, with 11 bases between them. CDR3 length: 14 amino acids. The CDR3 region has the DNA TGTGCCAGCAGCTTAAGAAGGGACCCAGAGACCCAGTACTTC. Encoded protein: CASSLRRDPETQYF.

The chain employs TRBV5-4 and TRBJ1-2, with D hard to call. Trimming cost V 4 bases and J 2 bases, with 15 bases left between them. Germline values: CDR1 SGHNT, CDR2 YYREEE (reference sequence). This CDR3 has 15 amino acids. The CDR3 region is CASSPEGRGNYGYTF. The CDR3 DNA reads TGTGCCAGCAGCCCTGAGGGTCGCGGGAACTATGGCTACACCTTC.

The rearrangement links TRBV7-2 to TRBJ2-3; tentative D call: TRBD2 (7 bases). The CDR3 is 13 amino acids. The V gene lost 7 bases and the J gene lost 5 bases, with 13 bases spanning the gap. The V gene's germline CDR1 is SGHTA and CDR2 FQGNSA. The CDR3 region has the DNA TGTGCCAGCATCAGGGGAGGGGGAGATACGCAGTATTTT. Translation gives CASIRGGGDTQYF.

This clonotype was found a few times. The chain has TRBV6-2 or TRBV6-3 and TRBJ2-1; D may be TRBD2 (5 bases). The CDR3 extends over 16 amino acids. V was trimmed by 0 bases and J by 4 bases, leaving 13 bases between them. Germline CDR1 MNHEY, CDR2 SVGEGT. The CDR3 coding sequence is TGTGCCAGCAGTTACTCGTTGGAGAGGGAATACAATGAGCAGTTCTTC. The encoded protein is CASSYSLEREYNEQFF.

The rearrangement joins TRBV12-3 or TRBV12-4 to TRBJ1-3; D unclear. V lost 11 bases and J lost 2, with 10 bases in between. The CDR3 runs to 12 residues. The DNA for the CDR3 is TGTGCCGCGGCCCACACTGGAAACACCATATATTTT. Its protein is CAAAHTGNTIYF.

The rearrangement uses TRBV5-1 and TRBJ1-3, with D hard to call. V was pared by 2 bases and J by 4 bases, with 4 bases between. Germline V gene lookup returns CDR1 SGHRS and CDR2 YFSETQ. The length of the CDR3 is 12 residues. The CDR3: CASSFEGNTIYF. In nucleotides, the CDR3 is TGCGCCAGCAGCTTCGAAGGAAACACCATATATTTT.

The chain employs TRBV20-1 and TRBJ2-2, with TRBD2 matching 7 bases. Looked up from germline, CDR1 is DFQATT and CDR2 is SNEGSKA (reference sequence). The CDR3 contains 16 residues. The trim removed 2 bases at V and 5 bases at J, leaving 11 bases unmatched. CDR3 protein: CSARPPGRGKTGELFF. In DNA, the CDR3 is TGCAGTGCTAGACCTCCGGGGAGGGGAAAAACCGGGGAGCTGTTTTTT.

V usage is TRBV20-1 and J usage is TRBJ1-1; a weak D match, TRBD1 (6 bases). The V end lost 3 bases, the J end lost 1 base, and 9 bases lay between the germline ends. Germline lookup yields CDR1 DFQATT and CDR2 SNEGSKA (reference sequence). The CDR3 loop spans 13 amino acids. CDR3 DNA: TGCAGTGCTAGGTCAGGGGCGAACACTGAAGCTTTCTTT. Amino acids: CSARSGANTEAFF.

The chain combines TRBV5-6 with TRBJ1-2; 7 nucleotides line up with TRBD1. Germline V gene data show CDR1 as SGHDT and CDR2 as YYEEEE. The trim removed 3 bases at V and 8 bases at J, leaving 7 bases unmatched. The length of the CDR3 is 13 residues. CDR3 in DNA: TGTGCCAGCAGCTCTCCGACAGGGCGAGGCTACACCTTC. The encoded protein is CASSSPTGRGYTF. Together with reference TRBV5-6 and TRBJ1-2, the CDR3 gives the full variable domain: DAGVTQSPTHLIKTRGQQVTLRCSPKSGHDTVSWYQQALGQGPQFIFQYYEEEERQRGNFPDRFSGHQFPNYSSELNVNALLLGDSALYLCASSSPTGRGYTFGSGTRLTVV.

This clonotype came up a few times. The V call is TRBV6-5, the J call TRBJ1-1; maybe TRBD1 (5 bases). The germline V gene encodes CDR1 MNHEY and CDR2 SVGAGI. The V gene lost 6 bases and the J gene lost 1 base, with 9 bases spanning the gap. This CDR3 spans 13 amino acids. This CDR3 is CASSTTGNTEAFF. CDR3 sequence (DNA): TGTGCCAGCAGCACTACAGGGAACACTGAAGCTTTCTTT.

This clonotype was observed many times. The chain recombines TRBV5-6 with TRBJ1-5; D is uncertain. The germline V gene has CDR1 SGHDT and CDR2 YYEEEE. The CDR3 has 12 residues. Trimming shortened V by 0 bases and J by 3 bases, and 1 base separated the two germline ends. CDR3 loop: CASSLANQPQHF. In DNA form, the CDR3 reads TGTGCCAGCAGCTTGGCCAATCAGCCCCAGCATTTT.

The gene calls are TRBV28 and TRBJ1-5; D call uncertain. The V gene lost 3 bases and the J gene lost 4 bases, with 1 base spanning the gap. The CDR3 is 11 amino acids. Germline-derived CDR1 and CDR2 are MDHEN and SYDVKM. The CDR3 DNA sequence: TGTGCCAGCAGTTTTAATCAGCCCCAGCATTTT. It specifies CASSFNQPQHF.

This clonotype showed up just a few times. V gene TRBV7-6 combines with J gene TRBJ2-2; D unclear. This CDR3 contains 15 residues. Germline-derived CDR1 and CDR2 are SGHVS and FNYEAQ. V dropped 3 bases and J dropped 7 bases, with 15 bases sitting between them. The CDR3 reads CASSLESDIGGELFF. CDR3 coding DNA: TGTGCCAGCAGCTTGGAGAGTGACATTGGCGGGGAGCTGTTTTTT.

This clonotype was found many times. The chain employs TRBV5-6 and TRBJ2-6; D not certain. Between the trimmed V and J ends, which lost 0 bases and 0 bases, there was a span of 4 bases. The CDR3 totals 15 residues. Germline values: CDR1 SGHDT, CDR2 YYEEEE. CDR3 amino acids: CASSLGISGANVLTF. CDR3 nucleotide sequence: TGTGCCAGCAGCTTGGGGATCTCTGGGGCCAACGTCCTGACTTTC.

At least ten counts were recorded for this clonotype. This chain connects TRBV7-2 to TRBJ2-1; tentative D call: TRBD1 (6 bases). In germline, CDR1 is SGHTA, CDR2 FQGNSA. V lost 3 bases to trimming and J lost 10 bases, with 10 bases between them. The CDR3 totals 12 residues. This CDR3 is CASSFWGREQFF. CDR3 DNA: TGTGCCAGCAGCTTCTGGGGGCGCGAGCAGTTCTTC.

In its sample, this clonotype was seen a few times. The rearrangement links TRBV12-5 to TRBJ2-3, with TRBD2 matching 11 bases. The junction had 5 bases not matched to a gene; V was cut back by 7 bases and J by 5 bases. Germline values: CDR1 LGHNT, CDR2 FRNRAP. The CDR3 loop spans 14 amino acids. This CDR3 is CASAAGLAGDTQYF. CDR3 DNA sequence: TGTGCTAGTGCAGCAGGACTAGCGGGAGATACGCAGTATTTT.

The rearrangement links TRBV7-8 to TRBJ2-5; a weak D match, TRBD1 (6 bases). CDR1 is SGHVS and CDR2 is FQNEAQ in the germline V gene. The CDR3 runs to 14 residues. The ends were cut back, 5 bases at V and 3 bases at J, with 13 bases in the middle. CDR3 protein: CASSPRDKKETQYF. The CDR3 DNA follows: TGTGCCAGCAGCCCTCGGGACAAAAAAGAGACCCAGTACTTC.

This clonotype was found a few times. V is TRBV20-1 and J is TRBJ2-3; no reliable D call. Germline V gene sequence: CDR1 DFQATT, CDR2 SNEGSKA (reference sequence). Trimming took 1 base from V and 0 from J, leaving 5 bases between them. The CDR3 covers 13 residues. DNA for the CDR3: TGCAGTGCTAGAGTACCTAGCACAGATACGCAGTATTTT. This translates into CSARVPSTDTQYF.

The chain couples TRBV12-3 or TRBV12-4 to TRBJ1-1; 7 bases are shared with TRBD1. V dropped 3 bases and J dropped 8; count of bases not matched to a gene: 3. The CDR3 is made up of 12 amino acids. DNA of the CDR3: TGTGCCAGCAGTTTCACGGACAGGGAAGCTTTCTTT. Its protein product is CASSFTDREAFF.

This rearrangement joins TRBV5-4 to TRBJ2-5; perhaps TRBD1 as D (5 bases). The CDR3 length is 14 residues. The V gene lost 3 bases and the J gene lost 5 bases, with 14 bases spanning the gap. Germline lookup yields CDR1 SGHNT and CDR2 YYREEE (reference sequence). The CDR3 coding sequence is TGTGCCAGCAGCTCGACGGACACACCCGAGACCCAGTACTTC. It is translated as CASSSTDTPETQYF.

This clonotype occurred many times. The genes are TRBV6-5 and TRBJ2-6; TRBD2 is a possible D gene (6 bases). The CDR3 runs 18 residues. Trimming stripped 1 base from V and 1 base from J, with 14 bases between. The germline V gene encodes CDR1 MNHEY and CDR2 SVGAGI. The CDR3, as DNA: TGTGCCAGCAGTTACTTTGCCGGGGGTCCGTCTGGGGCCAACGTCCTGACTTTC. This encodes CASSYFAGGPSGANVLTF.

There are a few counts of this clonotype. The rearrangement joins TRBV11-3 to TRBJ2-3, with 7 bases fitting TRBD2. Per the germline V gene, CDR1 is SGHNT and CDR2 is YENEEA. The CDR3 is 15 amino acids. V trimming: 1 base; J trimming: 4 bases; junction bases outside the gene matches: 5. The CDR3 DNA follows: TGTGCCAGCAGCTTAGTATTGACTAGCCCAGATACGCAGTATTTT. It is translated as CASSLVLTSPDTQYF.

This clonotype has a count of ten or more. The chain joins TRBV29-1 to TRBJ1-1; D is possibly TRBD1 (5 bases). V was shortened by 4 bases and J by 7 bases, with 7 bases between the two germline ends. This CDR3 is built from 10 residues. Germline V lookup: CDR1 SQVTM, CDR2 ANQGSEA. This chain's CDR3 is CSVGDSEAFF. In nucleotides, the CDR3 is TGCAGCGTTGGCGACAGTGAAGCTTTCTTT.

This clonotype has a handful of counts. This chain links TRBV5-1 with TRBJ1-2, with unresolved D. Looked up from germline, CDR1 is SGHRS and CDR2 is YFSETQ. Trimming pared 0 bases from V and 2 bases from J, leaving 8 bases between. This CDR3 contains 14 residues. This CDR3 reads CASSLERSNYGYTF. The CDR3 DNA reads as TGCGCCAGCAGCTTGGAAAGATCGAACTATGGCTACACCTTC.

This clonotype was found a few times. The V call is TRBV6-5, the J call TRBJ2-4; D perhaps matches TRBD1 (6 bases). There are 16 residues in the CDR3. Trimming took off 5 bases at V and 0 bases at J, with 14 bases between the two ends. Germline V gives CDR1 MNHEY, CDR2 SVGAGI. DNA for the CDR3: TGTGCCAGCAGTCCCCGGACAGATTTAGCCAAAAACATTCAGTACTTC. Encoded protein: CASSPRTDLAKNIQYF.

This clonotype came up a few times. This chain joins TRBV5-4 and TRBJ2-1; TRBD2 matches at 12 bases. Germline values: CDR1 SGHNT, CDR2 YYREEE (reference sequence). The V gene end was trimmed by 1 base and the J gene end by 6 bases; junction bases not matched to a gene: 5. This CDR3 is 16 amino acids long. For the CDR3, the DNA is TGTGCCAGCAGCTTGAATCCTAGCGGGGGGGTCAATGAGCAGTTCTTC. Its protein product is CASSLNPSGGVNEQFF. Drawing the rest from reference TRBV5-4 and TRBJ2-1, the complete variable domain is ETGVTQSPTHLIKTRGQQVTLRCSSQSGHNTVSWYQQALGQGPQFIFQYYREEENGRGNFPPRFSGLQFPNYSSELNVNALELDDSALYLCASSLNPSGGVNEQFFGPGTRLTVL.

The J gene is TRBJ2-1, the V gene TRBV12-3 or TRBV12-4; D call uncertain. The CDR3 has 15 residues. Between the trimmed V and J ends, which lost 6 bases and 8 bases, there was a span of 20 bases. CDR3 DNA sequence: TGTGCCAGCAGCCAAGGGTCACAGCTGGTCCATGAGCAGTTCTTC. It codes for CASSQGSQLVHEQFF.

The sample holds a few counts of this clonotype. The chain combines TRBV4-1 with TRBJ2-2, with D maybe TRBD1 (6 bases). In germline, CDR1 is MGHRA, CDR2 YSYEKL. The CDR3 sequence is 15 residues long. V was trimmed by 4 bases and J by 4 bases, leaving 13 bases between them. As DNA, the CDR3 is TGCGCCAGCAGCCCTCGGGACACTCCCACCGGGGAGCTGTTTTTT. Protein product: CASSPRDTPTGELFF.